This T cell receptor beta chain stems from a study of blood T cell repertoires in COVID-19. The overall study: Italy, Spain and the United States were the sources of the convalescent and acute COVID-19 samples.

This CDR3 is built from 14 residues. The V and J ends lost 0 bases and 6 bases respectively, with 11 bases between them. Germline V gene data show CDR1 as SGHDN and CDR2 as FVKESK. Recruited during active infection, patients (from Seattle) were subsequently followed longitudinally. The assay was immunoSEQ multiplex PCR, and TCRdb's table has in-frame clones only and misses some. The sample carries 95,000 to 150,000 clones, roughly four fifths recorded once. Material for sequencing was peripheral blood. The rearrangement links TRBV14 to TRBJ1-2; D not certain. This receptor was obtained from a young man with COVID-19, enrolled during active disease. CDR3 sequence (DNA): TGTGCCAGCAGCCAAGATGGGAGGGTAGATGGCTACACCTTC. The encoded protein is CASSQDGRVDGYTF. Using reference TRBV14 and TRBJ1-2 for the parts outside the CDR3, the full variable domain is EAGVTQFPSHSVIEKGQTVTLRCDPISGHDNLYWYRRVMGKEIKFLLHFVKESKQDESGMPNNRFLAERTGGTYSTLKVQPAELEDSGVYFCASSQDGRVDGYTFGSGTRLTVV.